These T cell receptor beta chains were read from a single sample in a study of blood T cell repertoires in COVID-19. Sequenced by immunoSEQ multiplex PCR; TCRdb stores in-frame clones only, minus some. The sample contains approximately 140,000 clones, approximately 80% of which appear only once. Sequencing used peripheral blood. These receptors were collected from a human donor in a cohort sampled during active COVID-19. CDR3s include the opening cysteine and the closing phenylalanine or tryptophan. The D gene is left open where the match is weak. Size is stated for part of the rows, as once, few or many counts, or as a class when the clone is expanded.

>TRBV6-5|TRBJ1-1|.|TRBD1
TGTGCCGCTTCACAGGGGCCCATTGGGACTGAAGCTTTCTTT
CAASQGPIGTEAFF
>TRBV7-2|TRBJ2-3|.|.
TGTGCCAGCAGCTCGGGGGGCACAGATACGCAGTATTTT
CASSSGGTDTQYF
>TRBV5-1|TRBJ1-2|.|.
TGCGCCAGCAGCTTGTTCCAGGGGCGGGCTAACTATGGCTACACCTTC
CASSLFQGRANYGYTF
>TRBV7-9|TRBJ2-1|.|.
TGTGCCAGCAGCTCCGACGGTGGGGGCGCGTCGAACAATGAGCAGTTCTTC
CASSSDGGGASNNEQFF
>TRBV28|TRBJ1-1|.|.
TGTGCCAGCAGTTTCCCCGCAGGGTTATCTGAAGCTTTCTTT
CASSFPAGLSEAFF
>TRBV2|TRBJ2-7|.|.
TGTGCCAGCAGTCCTCAGGGATGGGGCTACGAGCAGTACTTC
CASSPQGWGYEQYF
>TRBV6-2/TRBV6-3|TRBJ2-7|once|TRBD2
TGTGCCAGCAGTTCAAATGCGGCGGGGGGAGTATACGAGCAGTACTTC
CASSSNAAGGVYEQYF
>TRBV2|TRBJ1-2|once|.
TGTGCCAGCAGCGAAGAGATGGGCGCTGGTCATGGCTACACCTTC
CASSEEMGAGHGYTF
>TRBV11-2|TRBJ1-1|few|.
TGTGCCAGCAGCTTAGGTGGGGGAGGTGAAGCTTTCTTT
CASSLGGGGEAFF
>TRBV18|TRBJ1-1|.|.
TGTGCCAGCTCACCACGGTCGGGAGGTGGAGGGATGAACACTGAAGCTTTCTTT
CASSPRSGGGGMNTEAFF
>TRBV5-1|TRBJ2-7|.|.
TGCGCCAGCAGCTTGCGGCAGGGGTACGAGCAGTACTTC
CASSLRQGYEQYF
>TRBV19|TRBJ1-2|.|.
TGTGCCAGTAGTATATCTTCCAGGGCCCACTATGGCTACACCTTC
CASSISSRAHYGYTF